The 17 T cell receptor beta chains below all came from one sample that was sequenced in a study of T cell responses to AZD1222 COVID-19 vaccine. Only in-frame clones appear in the TCRdb table, and some are missing; sequencing was by immunoSEQ multiplex PCR. The sample has some 150,000 clones; 85% to 90% are singletons. Sequencing was performed on peripheral blood, taken 28 days after the second AZD1222 dose. The receptors derive from an adult who received the AZD1222 COVID-19 vaccine.

V and J are TRBV7-9 and TRBJ1-1; TRBD1 might be the D (5 bases). Germline V gives CDR1 SEHNR, CDR2 FQNEAQ (reference sequence). Between the trimmed V and J ends, which lost 2 bases and 8 bases, there was a span of 12 bases. The CDR3 is 13 amino acids. The CDR3 DNA is TGTGCCAGCAGCTTATTTGGGACCCCCGAAGCTTTCTTT. It is translated as CASSLFGTPEAFF.

The chain has TRBV20-1 and TRBJ2-5, with D perhaps being TRBD1 or TRBD2 (5 bases each). With 3 bases removed from V and 4 bases from J, the gap between germline ends came to 18 bases. The CDR3 sequence is 15 residues long. Germline CDR1 and CDR2: DFQATT and SNEGSKA (reference sequence). CDR3 DNA sequence: TGCAGTGCTAGTGGCCGGGCAACGAGGGGAGAGACCCAGTACTTC. Translating gives CSASGRATRGETQYF.

The chain recombines TRBV7-2 with TRBJ1-2; D call uncertain. V was trimmed by 1 base and J by 5 bases, leaving 8 bases between them. Germline V gene sequence: CDR1 SGHTA, CDR2 FQGNSA. This CDR3 region has 13 residues. CDR3 sequence (DNA): TGTGCCAGCAGCTTAGATAGCCAATATGGCTACACCTTC. The encoded protein is CASSLDSQYGYTF. Filled out from reference TRBV7-2 and TRBJ1-2, the complete variable domain reads GAGVSQSPSNKVTEKGKDVELRCDPISGHTALYWYRQSLGQGLEFLIYFQGNSAPDKSGLPSDRFSAERTGGSVSTLTIQRTQQEDSAVYLCASSLDSQYGYTFGSGTRLTVV.

The rearrangement joins TRBV30 to TRBJ2-1; weak D call: TRBD2 (7 bases). V lost 2 bases and J lost 2, with 13 bases in between. The CDR3 spans 15 residues. The V gene's germline CDR1 is GTSNPN and CDR2 SVGIG (reference sequence). CDR3 in amino acids: CAWSWGGITYNEQFF. CDR3 DNA sequence: TGTGCCTGGAGTTGGGGGGGCATTACCTACAATGAGCAGTTCTTC.

The rearrangement links TRBV28 to TRBJ2-7, with D possibly TRBD2 on 5 matching bases. Trimming removed 5 bases at V and 12 bases at J, with 26 bases between. Germline CDR1 and CDR2: MDHEN and SYDVKM. This CDR3 is 15 amino acids long. The CDR3 nucleotides are TGTGCCAGCAGTACCCGCGGGTTCGGGATCACAGAGGGGTACTTC. Protein sequence: CASSTRGFGITEGYF. The whole variable domain, remainder taken from reference TRBV28 and TRBJ2-7, is DVKVTQSSRYLVKRTGEKVFLECVQDMDHENMFWYRQDPGLGLRLIYFSYDVKMKEKGDIPEGYSVSREKKERFSLILESASTNQTSMYLCASSTRGFGITEGYFGPGTRLTVT.

The rearrangement uses TRBV11-2 and TRBJ1-1, with TRBD1 matching 7 bases. Germline-derived CDR1 and CDR2 are SGHAT and FQNNGV. This CDR3 is 15 amino acids long. The ends lost 5 bases at V and 5 bases at J; junction bases unmatched: 11. CDR3: CASSKARGLKTEAFF. CDR3 sequence (DNA): TGTGCCAGCAGCAAAGCTAGGGGGCTTAAAACTGAAGCTTTCTTT.

The J gene is TRBJ2-5, the V gene TRBV5-4; D remains unclear. The V gene's germline CDR1 is SGHNT and CDR2 YYREEE (reference sequence). V lost 0 bases, J lost 2 bases, and 11 bases lay in between. The CDR3 sequence is 15 residues long. The CDR3 DNA reads as TGTGCCAGCAGCTTGGGGGGATGGGCACAAGAGACCCAGTACTTC. Translated: CASSLGGWAQETQYF.

This clone has just one count. This chain connects TRBV9 to TRBJ2-2; D gene ambiguous. Germline values: CDR1 SGDLS, CDR2 YYNGEE. Trimming removed 2 bases from V and 3 bases from J, with 11 bases in between. The CDR3 spans 15 residues. This CDR3 is CASSVYNGDTGELFF. As DNA, the CDR3 is TGTGCCAGCAGCGTTTACAACGGCGACACCGGGGAGCTGTTTTTT. Complete variable domain (other parts from reference TRBV9 and TRBJ2-2): DSGVTQTPKHLITATGQRVTLRCSPRSGDLSVYWYQQSLDQGLQFLIQYYNGEERAKGNILERFSAQQFPDLHSELNLSSLELGDSALYFCASSVYNGDTGELFFGEGSRLTVL.

The J gene is TRBJ2-5, the V gene TRBV11-2; D possibly corresponds to TRBD2 (5 bases). With 5 bases removed from V and 5 bases from J, the gap between germline ends came to 15 bases. The CDR3 extends over 14 amino acids. In germline, CDR1 is SGHAT, CDR2 FQNNGV. The CDR3 DNA is TGTGCCAGCAGCCCAGACCGTCCGGGGGAGACCCAGTACTTC. Amino acid sequence: CASSPDRPGETQYF. The full variable domain, its missing parts supplied by reference TRBV11-2 and TRBJ2-5, is EAGVAQSPRYKIIEKRQSVAFWCNPISGHATLYWYQQILGQGPKLLIQFQNNGVVDDSQLPKDRFSAERLKGVDSTLKIQPAKLEDSAVYLCASSPDRPGETQYFGPGTRLLVL.

V and J are TRBV9 and TRBJ1-2; no reliable D call. V lost 4 bases and J 0 bases, leaving 10 bases between the germline ends. The CDR3 consists of 14 residues. Germline-derived CDR1 and CDR2 are SGDLS and YYNGEE. CDR3 DNA: TGTGCCAGCAGCCTAAGCTCAGCTAACTATGGCTACACCTTC. Translation gives CASSLSSANYGYTF.

The V call is TRBV7-2, the J call TRBJ2-2, with TRBD1 identical over 8 bases. CDR3 length: 15 residues. In germline, CDR1 is SGHTA, CDR2 FQGNSA. After removal of 0 bases from V and 7 bases from J, the junction contained 4 bases not matched to a gene. In nucleotides, the CDR3 is TGTGCCAGCAGCTTAGCCGGACAGGGATACGGGGAGCTGTTTTTT. Translating it yields CASSLAGQGYGELFF.

CDR3 nucleotides: TGTGCCAGCAGCTTAGTAGACTCGGTCACCGGGGAGCTGTTTTTT. It yields the protein CASSLVDSVTGELFF. V and J are TRBV7-9 and TRBJ2-2; no reliable D call. V lost 1 base and J 4 bases, leaving 10 bases between the germline ends. The CDR3 consists of 15 residues. Germline lookup yields CDR1 SEHNR and CDR2 FQNEAQ (reference sequence).

The V call is TRBV19, the J call TRBJ1-2; tentative D call: TRBD1 (6 bases). Germline V lookup: CDR1 LNHDA, CDR2 SQIVND (reference sequence). Trimming shortened V by 7 bases and J by 5 bases, and 17 bases separated the two germline ends. This CDR3 is 14 amino acids long. CDR3 loop: CASNSEGVDYGYTF. As DNA, the CDR3 is TGTGCCAGTAACTCAGAGGGGGTTGATTATGGCTACACCTTC. The full variable domain, in which reference TRBV19 and TRBJ1-2 provide the parts outside the CDR3, is DGGITQSPKYLFRKEGQNVTLSCEQNLNHDAMYWYRQDPGQGLRLIYYSQIVNDFQKGDIAEGYSVSREKKESFPLTVTSAQKNPTAFYLCASNSEGVDYGYTFGSGTRLTVV.

CDR3 protein: CASSQSRGLYEQYF. CDR3 DNA: TGCGCCAGCAGCCAATCCAGGGGGTTATACGAGCAGTACTTC. V gene TRBV4-3 combines with J gene TRBJ2-7, with 7 bases fitting TRBD1. V shed 2 bases, J shed 4 bases, and the junction held 5 bases outside the gene matches. This CDR3 region has 14 residues. CDR1 is LGHNA, CDR2 YSLEER, per germline.

The chain carries TRBV30 and TRBJ2-7; 7 bases line up with TRBD1. Trimming cost V 3 bases and J 3 bases; bases outside gene matches: 5. Germline CDR1 is GTSNPN and CDR2 is SVGIG (reference sequence). The CDR3 contains 13 residues. DNA for the CDR3: TGTGCCTGGAGGGACAGGCGTCACTACGAGCAGTACTTC. It codes for CAWRDRRHYEQYF.

The chain joins TRBV6-5 to TRBJ2-5; D may be TRBD2 (6 bases). V was clipped by 5 bases and J by 2 bases, with 9 bases between them. Germline lookup yields CDR1 MNHEY and CDR2 SVGAGI. CDR3 length: 13 residues. CDR3 sequence (DNA): TGTGCCAGCAGTCCCGGAGGGCAAGAGACCCAGTACTTC. Translating gives CASSPGGQETQYF.

V is TRBV10-3 and J is TRBJ1-2; D is perhaps TRBD1 (5 bases). The CDR3 is 15 residues long. With 6 bases removed from V and 0 bases from J, the gap between germline ends came to 14 bases. Germline V lookup: CDR1 ENHRY, CDR2 SYGVKD. CDR3 DNA: TGTGCCATCAGCTCACAGGTTGGGGCTAACTATGGCTACACCTTC. Translated, it gives CAISSQVGANYGYTF.